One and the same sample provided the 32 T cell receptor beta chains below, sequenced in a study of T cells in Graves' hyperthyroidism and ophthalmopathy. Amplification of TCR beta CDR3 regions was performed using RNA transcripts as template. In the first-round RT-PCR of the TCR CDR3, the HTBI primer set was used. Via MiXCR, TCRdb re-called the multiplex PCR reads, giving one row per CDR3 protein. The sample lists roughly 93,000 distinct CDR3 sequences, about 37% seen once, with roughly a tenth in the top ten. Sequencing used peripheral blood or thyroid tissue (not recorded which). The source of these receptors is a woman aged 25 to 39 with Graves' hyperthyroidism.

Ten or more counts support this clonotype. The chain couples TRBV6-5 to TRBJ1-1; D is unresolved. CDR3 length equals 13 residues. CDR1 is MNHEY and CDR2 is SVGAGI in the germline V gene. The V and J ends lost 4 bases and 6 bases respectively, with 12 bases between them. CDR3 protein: CASSWRTGSEAFF. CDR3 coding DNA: TGTGCCAGCAGTTGGAGGACGGGTTCTGAAGCTTTCTTT.

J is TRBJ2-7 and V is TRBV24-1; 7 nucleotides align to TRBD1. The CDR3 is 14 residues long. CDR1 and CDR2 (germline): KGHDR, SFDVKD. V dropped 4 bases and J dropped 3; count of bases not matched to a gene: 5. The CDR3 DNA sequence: TGTGCCACCAGTGAGGCCGGGACAGTCTACGAGCAGTACTTC. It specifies CATSEAGTVYEQYF.

Written as DNA, the CDR3 is TGTGCCAGCAGCTACAGGGTGGCCCAAGAGACCCAGTACTTC. This codes for CASSYRVAQETQYF. This chain uses TRBV28 with TRBJ2-5, with D perhaps matching TRBD1 (6 bases). This CDR3 contains 14 residues. Trimming pared 6 bases from V and 1 base from J, leaving 12 bases between. The germline CDR1 and CDR2 sequences are MDHEN and SYDVKM.

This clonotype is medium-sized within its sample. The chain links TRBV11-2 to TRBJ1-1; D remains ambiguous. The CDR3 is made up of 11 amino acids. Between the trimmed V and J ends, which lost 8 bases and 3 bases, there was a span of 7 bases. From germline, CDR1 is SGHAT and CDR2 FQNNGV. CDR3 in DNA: TGTGCCAGCTCCCGGGACACTGAAGCTTTCTTT. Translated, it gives CASSRDTEAFF.

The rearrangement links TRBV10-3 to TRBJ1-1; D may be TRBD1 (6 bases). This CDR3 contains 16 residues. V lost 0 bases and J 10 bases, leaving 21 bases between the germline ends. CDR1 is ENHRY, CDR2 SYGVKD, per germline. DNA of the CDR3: TGTGCCATCAGTGAGTCAAAAGGGCAGGGGAGGAGTACAGCTTTCTTT. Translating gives CAISESKGQGRSTAFF.

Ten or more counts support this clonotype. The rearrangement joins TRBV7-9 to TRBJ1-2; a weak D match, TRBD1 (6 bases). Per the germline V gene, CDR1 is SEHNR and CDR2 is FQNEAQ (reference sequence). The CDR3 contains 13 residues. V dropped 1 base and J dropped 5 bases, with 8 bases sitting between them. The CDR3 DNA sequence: TGTGCCAGCAGCTTAGGTGGACAGTATGGCTACACCTTC. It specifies CASSLGGQYGYTF.

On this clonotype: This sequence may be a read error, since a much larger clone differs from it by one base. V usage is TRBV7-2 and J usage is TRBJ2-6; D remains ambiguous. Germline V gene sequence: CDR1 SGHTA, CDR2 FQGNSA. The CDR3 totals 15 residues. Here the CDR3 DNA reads TGTGCCAGCCGCTTAGTAGTGGGAGGGGCCAACGTCCTGACTTTC. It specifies CASRLVVGGANVLTF.

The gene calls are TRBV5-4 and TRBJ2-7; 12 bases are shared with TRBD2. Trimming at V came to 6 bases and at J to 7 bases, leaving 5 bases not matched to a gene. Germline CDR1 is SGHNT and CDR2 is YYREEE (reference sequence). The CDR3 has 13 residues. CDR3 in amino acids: CASKPGLAGEQYF. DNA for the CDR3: TGTGCCAGCAAACCGGGACTAGCGGGTGAGCAGTACTTC.

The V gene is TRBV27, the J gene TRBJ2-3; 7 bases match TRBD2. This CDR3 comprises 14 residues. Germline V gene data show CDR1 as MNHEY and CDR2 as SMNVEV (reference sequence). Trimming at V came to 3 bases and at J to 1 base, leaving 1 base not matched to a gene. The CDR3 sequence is CASSFAGGTDTQYF. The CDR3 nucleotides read TGTGCCAGCAGTTTCGCGGGAGGCACAGATACGCAGTATTTT.

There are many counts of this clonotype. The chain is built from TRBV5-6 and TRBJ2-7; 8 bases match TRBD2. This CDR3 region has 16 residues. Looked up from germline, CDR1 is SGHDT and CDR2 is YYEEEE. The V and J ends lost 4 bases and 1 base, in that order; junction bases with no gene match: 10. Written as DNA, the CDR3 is TGTGCCAGCAGCCTATTGGGACTAGAAAGGTCCTACGAGCAGTACTTC. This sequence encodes CASSLLGLERSYEQYF.

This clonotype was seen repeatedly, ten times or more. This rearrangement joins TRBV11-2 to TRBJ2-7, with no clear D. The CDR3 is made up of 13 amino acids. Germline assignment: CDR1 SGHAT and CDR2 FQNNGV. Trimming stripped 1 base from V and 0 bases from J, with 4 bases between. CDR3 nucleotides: TGTGCCAGCAGCTTAGCGCCCTCCTACGAGCAGTACTTC. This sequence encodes CASSLAPSYEQYF.

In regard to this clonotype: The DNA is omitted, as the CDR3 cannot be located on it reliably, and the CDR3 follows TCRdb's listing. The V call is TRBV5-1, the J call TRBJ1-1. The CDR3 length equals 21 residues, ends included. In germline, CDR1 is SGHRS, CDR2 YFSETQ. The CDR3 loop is CASSFYICSASQWTDNTEAFF.

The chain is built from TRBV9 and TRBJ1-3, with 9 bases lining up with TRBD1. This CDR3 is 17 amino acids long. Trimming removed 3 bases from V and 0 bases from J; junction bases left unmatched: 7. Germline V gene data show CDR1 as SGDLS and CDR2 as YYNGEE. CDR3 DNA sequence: TGTGCCAGCAGCGCATCACCGGGACAGGGCTCTGGAAACACCATATATTTT. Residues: CASSASPGQGSGNTIYF.

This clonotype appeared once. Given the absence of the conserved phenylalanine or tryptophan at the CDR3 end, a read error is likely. The DNA for the CDR3 is TGTGCCAGCAGCTTGGAAGCGGGAGGGCCCTACGAGCAGTACCTC. This encodes CASSLEAGGPYEQYL. This rearrangement joins TRBV7-2 to TRBJ2-7; the match to TRBD2 covers 10 bases. V lost 3 bases and J lost 2; bases outside the gene matches: 4. The CDR3 loop spans 15 amino acids. Germline CDR1 reads SGHTA; CDR2 reads FQGNSA.

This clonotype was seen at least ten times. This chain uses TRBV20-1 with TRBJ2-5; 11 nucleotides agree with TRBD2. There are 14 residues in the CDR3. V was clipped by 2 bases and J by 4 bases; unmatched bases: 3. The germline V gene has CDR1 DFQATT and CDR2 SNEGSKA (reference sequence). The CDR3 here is CSARLAGGGETQYF. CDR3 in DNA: TGCAGTGCTAGATTAGCGGGAGGGGGAGAGACCCAGTACTTC.

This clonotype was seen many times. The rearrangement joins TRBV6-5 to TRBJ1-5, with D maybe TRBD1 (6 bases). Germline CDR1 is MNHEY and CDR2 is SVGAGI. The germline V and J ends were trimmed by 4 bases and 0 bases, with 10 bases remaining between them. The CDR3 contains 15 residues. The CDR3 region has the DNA TGTGCCAGCAGTTCAAAACAGGGTAGCAATCAGCCCCAGCATTTT. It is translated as CASSSKQGSNQPQHF.

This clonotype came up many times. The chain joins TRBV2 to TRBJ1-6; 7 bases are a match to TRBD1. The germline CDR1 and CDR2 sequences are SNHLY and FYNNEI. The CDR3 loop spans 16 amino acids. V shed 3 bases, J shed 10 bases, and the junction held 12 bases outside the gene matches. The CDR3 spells CASSDPRTGRRSPLHF. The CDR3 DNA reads TGTGCCAGCAGTGATCCCAGGACAGGAAGGCGGTCACCCCTCCACTTT.

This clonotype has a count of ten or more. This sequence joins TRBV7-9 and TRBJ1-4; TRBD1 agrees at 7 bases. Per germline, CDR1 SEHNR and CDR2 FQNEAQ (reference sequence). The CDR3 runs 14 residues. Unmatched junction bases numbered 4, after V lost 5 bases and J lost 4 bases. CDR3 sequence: CASSLQGFNEKLFF. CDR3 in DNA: TGTGCCAGCAGCCTACAGGGGTTTAATGAAAAACTGTTTTTT.

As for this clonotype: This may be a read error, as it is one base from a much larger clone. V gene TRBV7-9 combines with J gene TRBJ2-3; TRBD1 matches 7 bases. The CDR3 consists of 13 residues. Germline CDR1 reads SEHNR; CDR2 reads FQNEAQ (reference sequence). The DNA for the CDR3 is TGTGCCAGCACAGGGGGAGCCACAGATACGCGGTATTTT. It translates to CASTGGATDTRYF.

This CDR3 is CASIQGYGQPQHF. CDR3 DNA: TGTGCCAGCATTCAGGGTTACGGTCAGCCCCAGCATTTT. This chain joins TRBV2 and TRBJ1-5; weak D call: TRBD1 (5 bases). CDR1 SNHLY and CDR2 FYNNEI come from the germline V gene. V lost 7 bases and J 6 bases, leaving 13 bases between the germline ends. The CDR3 has 13 amino acids.

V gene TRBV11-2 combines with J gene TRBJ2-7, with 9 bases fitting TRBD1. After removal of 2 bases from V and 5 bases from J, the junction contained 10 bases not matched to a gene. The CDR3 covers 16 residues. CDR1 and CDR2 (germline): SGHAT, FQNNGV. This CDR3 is CASSLSRDRVSHEQYF. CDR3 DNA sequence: TGTGCCAGCAGCTTATCCAGGGACAGGGTGAGCCACGAGCAGTACTTC.

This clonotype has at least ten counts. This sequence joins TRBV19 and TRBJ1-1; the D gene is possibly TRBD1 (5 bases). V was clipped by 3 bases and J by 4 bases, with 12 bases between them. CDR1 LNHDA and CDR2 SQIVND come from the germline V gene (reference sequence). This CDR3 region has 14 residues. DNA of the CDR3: TGTGCCAGTAGTATCGGTGCAGGGCTCACTGAAGCTTTCTTT. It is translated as CASSIGAGLTEAFF.

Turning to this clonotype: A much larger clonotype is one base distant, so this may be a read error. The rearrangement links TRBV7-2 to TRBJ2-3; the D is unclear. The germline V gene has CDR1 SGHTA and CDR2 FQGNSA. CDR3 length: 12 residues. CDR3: CASNLLGDTQYF. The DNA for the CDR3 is TGTGCCAGCAACTTATTGGGAGATACGCAGTATTTT.

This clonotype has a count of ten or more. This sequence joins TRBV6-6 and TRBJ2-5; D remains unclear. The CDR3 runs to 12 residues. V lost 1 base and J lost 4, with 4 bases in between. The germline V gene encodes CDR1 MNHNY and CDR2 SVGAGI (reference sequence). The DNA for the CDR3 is TGTGCCAGCAGTTACTTGCTAGAGACCCAGTACTTC. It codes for CASSYLLETQYF.

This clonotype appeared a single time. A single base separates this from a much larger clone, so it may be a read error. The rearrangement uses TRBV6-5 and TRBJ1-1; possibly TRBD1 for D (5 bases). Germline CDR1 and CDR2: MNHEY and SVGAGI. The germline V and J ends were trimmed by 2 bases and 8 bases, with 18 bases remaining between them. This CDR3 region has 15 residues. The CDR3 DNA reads TGTGCCAGCAGTTACGGTGCATCGGGGCGAAGGGAAGCTTTCTTT. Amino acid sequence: CASSYGASGRREAFF.

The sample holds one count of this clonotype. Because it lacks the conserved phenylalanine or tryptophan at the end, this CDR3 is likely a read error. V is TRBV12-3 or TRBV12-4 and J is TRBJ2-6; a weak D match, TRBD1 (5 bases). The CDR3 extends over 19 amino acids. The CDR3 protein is CASSDLIWGPSSGASVLTV. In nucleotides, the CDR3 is TGTGCCAGCAGCGACCTGATCTGGGGTCCCAGCTCTGGGGCCAGCGTCCTGACTGTC.

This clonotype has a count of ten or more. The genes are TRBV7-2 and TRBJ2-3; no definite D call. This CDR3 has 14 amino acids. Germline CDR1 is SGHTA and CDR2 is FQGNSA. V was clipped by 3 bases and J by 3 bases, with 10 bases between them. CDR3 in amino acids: CASSLAPATDTQYF. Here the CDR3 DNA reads TGTGCCAGCAGCTTGGCCCCGGCGACAGATACGCAGTATTTT.

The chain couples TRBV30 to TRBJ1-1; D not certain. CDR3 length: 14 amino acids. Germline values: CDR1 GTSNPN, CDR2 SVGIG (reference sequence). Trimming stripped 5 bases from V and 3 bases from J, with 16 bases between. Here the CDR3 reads CAWDAQQFYTEAFF. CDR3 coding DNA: TGTGCCTGGGACGCCCAACAATTTTACACTGAAGCTTTCTTT.

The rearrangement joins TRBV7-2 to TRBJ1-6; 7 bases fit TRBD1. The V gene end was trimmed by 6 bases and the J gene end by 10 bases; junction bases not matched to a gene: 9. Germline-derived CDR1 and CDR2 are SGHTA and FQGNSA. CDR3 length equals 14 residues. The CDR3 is CASSSRQGDSPLHF. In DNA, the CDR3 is TGTGCCAGCAGTTCCCGACAGGGAGACTCACCCCTCCACTTT. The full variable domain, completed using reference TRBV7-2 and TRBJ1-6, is GAGVSQSPSNKVTEKGKDVELRCDPISGHTALYWYRQSLGQGLEFLIYFQGNSAPDKSGLPSDRFSAERTGGSVSTLTIQRTQQEDSAVYLCASSSRQGDSPLHFGNGTRLTVT.

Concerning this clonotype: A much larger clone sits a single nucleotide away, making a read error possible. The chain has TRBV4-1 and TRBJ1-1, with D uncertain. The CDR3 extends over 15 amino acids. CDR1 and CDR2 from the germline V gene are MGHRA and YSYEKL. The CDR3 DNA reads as TGCGCCAGCGGCCAAGCCGTGCCGCCTCTTAGAATGACTTTCTTT. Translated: CASGQAVPPLRMTFF.

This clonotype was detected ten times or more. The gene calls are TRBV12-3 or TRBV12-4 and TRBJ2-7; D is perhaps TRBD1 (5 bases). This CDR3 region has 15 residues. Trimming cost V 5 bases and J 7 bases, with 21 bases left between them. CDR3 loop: CASSPRSAGKTEQYF. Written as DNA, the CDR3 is TGTGCCAGCAGTCCCCGTTCGGCAGGGAAAACTGAGCAGTACTTC.

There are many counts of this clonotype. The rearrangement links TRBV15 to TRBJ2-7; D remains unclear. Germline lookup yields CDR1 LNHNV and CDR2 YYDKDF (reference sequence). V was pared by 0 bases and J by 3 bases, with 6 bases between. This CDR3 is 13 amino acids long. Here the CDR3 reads CATSRETDYEQYF. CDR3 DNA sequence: TGTGCCACCAGCAGAGAAACAGACTACGAGCAGTACTTC.